This T cell receptor (beta chain) emerged from a study of blood T cell repertoires in COVID-19. Sequencing was performed with immunoSEQ multiplex PCR; in TCRdb, only in-frame clones are kept and a portion is missing. Of some 450,000 clones listed, about 87% were seen once; the top ten hold 0.8% to 0.9%. The CDR3 loop spans 14 amino acids. Looked up from germline, CDR1 is MNHNS and CDR2 is SASEGT. Losses at the gene ends were 3 bases for V and 5 bases for J; bases not matched to a gene: 5. A Seattle source enrolled patients during active infection and followed them longitudinally. This TCR came from a man in his late teens or twenties with COVID-19, enrolled during active disease. Sequencing was done on a sample of peripheral blood. This chain uses TRBV6-1 with TRBJ1-1; 8 nucleotides agree with TRBD1. The CDR3 coding sequence is TGTGCCAGCAGTGAGGCAGGGGGCTTTACTGAAGCTTTCTTT. It specifies CASSEAGGFTEAFF.